The 23 T cell receptor beta chains presented below share a single source sample, sequenced in a study of early T cells in non-severe SARS-CoV-2 infection. MiXCR, applied by TCRdb to the 5' RACE reads, yields one record per CDR3 protein. Of over 45,000 distinct CDR3 sequences listed, under 8% are singletons. This specimen consisted of whole blood, obtained at baseline. Receptor source: an adult who was a healthcare worker with PCR-confirmed SARS-CoV-2 infection or an uninfected control (not recorded which).

The chain carries TRBV30 and TRBJ1-1; TRBD1 is a possible D gene (6 bases). V lost 0 bases to trimming and J lost 11 bases, with 13 bases between them. The germline V gene encodes CDR1 GTSNPN and CDR2 SVGIG (reference sequence). There are 12 residues in the CDR3. CDR3 sequence reads: CAWSVTTGDAFF. CDR3 nucleotide sequence: TGTGCCTGGAGTGTTACGACAGGCGATGCTTTCTTT.

The chain combines TRBV18 with TRBJ2-5, with TRBD1 matching 7 bases. This CDR3 is 15 amino acids long. The germline gives CDR1 KGHSH, CDR2 LQKENI. The trim removed 1 base at V and 1 base at J, leaving 3 bases unmatched. CDR3 sequence: CASSPRGGVQETQYF. Written as DNA, the CDR3 is TGTGCCAGCTCACCACGAGGGGGCGTCCAAGAGACCCAGTACTTC.

The chain links TRBV6-6 to TRBJ1-4, with D maybe TRBD1 (5 bases). Germline values: CDR1 MNHNY, CDR2 SVGAGI (reference sequence). This CDR3 contains 15 residues. Trimming stripped 6 bases from V and 6 bases from J, with 17 bases between. CDR3 amino acids: CASSVIWGSDEKLFF. CDR3 DNA sequence: TGTGCCAGCAGCGTTATTTGGGGCTCGGATGAAAAACTGTTTTTT.

This clonotype was picked up a small number of times. The chain joins TRBV9 to TRBJ2-7; 14 bases agree with TRBD2. After removal of 0 bases from V and 1 base from J, the junction contained 6 bases not matched to a gene. The CDR3 spans 18 residues. Per germline, CDR1 SGDLS and CDR2 YYNGEE. Here the CDR3 DNA reads TGTGCCAGCAGCGTAGGACTAGCGGGGGGGCGTAGGTCCTACGAGCAGTACTTC. It is translated as CASSVGLAGGRRSYEQYF.

The chain recombines TRBV18 with TRBJ2-2; tentative D call: TRBD1 (6 bases). This CDR3 is 17 amino acids long. Deletions cut 6 bases from V and 0 bases from J, with 17 bases between. Germline V CDR1 and CDR2: KGHSH, LQKENI. This chain's CDR3 is CASSRSSGTTNTGELFF. The CDR3, as DNA: TGTGCCAGCTCGCGATCCTCCGGGACAACGAACACCGGGGAGCTGTTTTTT.

This clonotype was detected ten times or more. The chain links TRBV30 to TRBJ1-1; 9 bases agree with TRBD1. The CDR3 spans 12 residues. J was trimmed by 3 bases and V by 7 bases; bases with no gene match: 3. Germline V gives CDR1 GTSNPN, CDR2 SVGIG (reference sequence). As DNA, the CDR3 is TGTGCCTCCCGACAGGGGGACACTGAAGCTTTCTTT. Translation: CASRQGDTEAFF.

This clonotype was detected a few times. This chain connects TRBV5-1 to TRBJ2-7; D uncertain. Germline V gives CDR1 SGHRS, CDR2 YFSETQ. The CDR3 sequence is 13 residues long. V dropped 1 base and J dropped 5 bases, with 10 bases sitting between them. In DNA form, the CDR3 reads TGCGCCAGCAGCTTGTCTACACAGCACGAGCAGTACTTC. Translation: CASSLSTQHEQYF.

This clonotype was seen repeatedly, ten times or more. CDR3 sequence (DNA): TGTGCCATCAGTGCCCAGCGTTTGAGGACTGAAGCTTTCTTT. Its translation is CAISAQRLRTEAFF. The chain recombines TRBV10-3 with TRBJ1-1; D uncertain. This CDR3 is built from 14 residues. Germline CDR1 is ENHRY and CDR2 is SYGVKD. Trimming pared 4 bases from V and 5 bases from J, leaving 14 bases between.

This rearrangement joins TRBV6-5 to TRBJ2-3; 8 bases are a match to TRBD1. This CDR3 comprises 14 residues. CDR1 is MNHEY, CDR2 SVGAGI, per germline. Losses at the gene ends were 6 bases for V and 1 base for J; bases not matched to a gene: 3. CDR3 residues: CASRTDRGTDTQYF. CDR3 nucleotide sequence: TGTGCCAGCAGGACGGACAGGGGCACAGATACGCAGTATTTT.

There are a few counts of this clonotype. The chain couples TRBV20-1 to TRBJ2-6; 7 bases fit TRBD1. The germline gives CDR1 DFQATT, CDR2 SNEGSKA (reference sequence). There are 17 residues in the CDR3. V was clipped by 2 bases and J by 0 bases; unmatched bases: 7. The CDR3 region is CSARPVGGYSGANVLTF. CDR3 coding DNA: TGCAGTGCTAGACCCGTAGGGGGCTACTCTGGGGCCAACGTCCTGACTTTC.

Many counts were recorded for this clonotype. This chain connects TRBV20-1 to TRBJ2-1, with TRBD1 matching 8 bases. The germline CDR1 and CDR2 sequences are DFQATT and SNEGSKA (reference sequence). The CDR3 is made up of 13 amino acids. The V and J ends lost 6 bases and 9 bases, in that order; junction bases with no gene match: 10. The chain's CDR3 is CSAQWTGSTEQFF. As DNA, the CDR3 is TGCAGTGCCCAGTGGACAGGGAGTACTGAGCAGTTCTTC.

Many counts were recorded for this clonotype. The chain combines TRBV20-1 with TRBJ1-5; possibly TRBD1 for D (5 bases). There are 14 residues in the CDR3. The V and J ends lost 3 bases and 0 bases respectively, with 9 bases between them. Germline loops: CDR1 DFQATT, CDR2 SNEGSKA (reference sequence). CDR3 bases: TGCAGTGCTAGGGGGACTTATAGCAATCAGCCCCAGCATTTT. Its translation: CSARGTYSNQPQHF.

The sample holds many counts of this clonotype. The gene calls are TRBV13 and TRBJ1-1; D not certain. The V end lost 4 bases, the J end lost 6 bases, and 18 bases lay between the germline ends. Germline V gene sequence: CDR1 PRHDT, CDR2 FYEKMQ (reference sequence). CDR3 length equals 15 residues. The CDR3 spells CASSSPPTGLPEAFF. The CDR3 DNA reads TGTGCCAGCAGCTCGCCCCCCACGGGTCTTCCTGAAGCTTTCTTT.

This clonotype was seen more than once but under ten times. The chain employs TRBV27 and TRBJ2-5, with 10 bases fitting TRBD2. The CDR3 spans 15 residues. From germline, CDR1 is MNHEY and CDR2 SMNVEV (reference sequence). V shed 4 bases, J shed 5 bases, and the junction held 7 bases outside the gene matches. This chain's CDR3 is CASSSAGGEEETQYF. The CDR3 coding sequence is TGTGCCAGCAGTTCAGCGGGGGGGGAAGAGGAGACCCAGTACTTC.

Only a few counts were recorded for this clonotype. The rearrangement joins TRBV7-9 to TRBJ1-4, with 9 bases identical to TRBD1. The length of the CDR3 is 16 residues. CDR1 SEHNR and CDR2 FQNEAQ come from the germline V gene (reference sequence). After removal of 1 base from V and 14 bases from J, the junction contained 14 bases not matched to a gene. The CDR3 region has the DNA TGTGCCAGCAGCTTAGACCGGGGACAGGGAAAGCTCTACCTGTTTTTT. It translates to CASSLDRGQGKLYLFF.

This clonotype was detected only a few times. The gene calls are TRBV5-8 and TRBJ1-4; a weak D match, TRBD1 (5 bases). The CDR3 runs 18 residues. Trimming took off 2 bases at V and 0 bases at J, with 17 bases between the two ends. Germline CDR1 is SGHTS and CDR2 is YDEGEE. The CDR3 reads CASSLHRSRTTTNEKLFF. In nucleotides, the CDR3 is TGTGCCAGCAGCTTACACAGGAGCAGGACTACAACTAATGAAAAACTGTTTTTT.

This clonotype showed up just once. The chain employs TRBV5-6 and TRBJ2-1; perhaps TRBD2 as D (6 bases). The CDR3 has 16 residues. Trimming left V 3 bases short and J 4 bases short, with 17 bases between. CDR1 and CDR2 from the germline V gene are SGHDT and YYEEEE. The chain's CDR3 is CASSYGGIGLYNEQFF. The CDR3 region has the DNA TGTGCCAGCAGCTATGGAGGGATTGGTTTATACAATGAGCAGTTCTTC. The full variable domain, rest sourced from reference TRBV5-6 and TRBJ2-1, is DAGVTQSPTHLIKTRGQQVTLRCSPKSGHDTVSWYQQALGQGPQFIFQYYEEEERQRGNFPDRFSGHQFPNYSSELNVNALLLGDSALYLCASSYGGIGLYNEQFFGPGTRLTVL.

This clonotype was seen only a few times. The V call is TRBV9, the J call TRBJ2-7, with D tentatively TRBD1 (5 bases). CDR3 length: 15 residues. V gave up 2 bases and J gave up 2 bases, with 14 bases separating them. CDR1 is SGDLS and CDR2 is YYNGEE in the germline V gene. The CDR3 loop reads CASSVGPSPPYEQYF. CDR3 sequence (DNA): TGTGCCAGCAGCGTGGGGCCCTCCCCCCCCTACGAGCAGTACTTC.

This clonotype was counted at least ten times. The rearrangement uses TRBV6-6 and TRBJ2-7; D is possibly TRBD1 or TRBD2 (5 bases each). CDR1 is MNHNY, CDR2 SVGAGI, per germline (reference sequence). This CDR3 has 13 residues. Trimming shortened V by 2 bases and J by 2 bases, and 7 bases separated the two germline ends. The CDR3 nucleotides are TGTGCCAGCAGTTACCAGGGACCCTACGAGCAGTACTTC. Its protein is CASSYQGPYEQYF.

The CDR3 here is CASSYRPETQYF. CDR3 nucleotide sequence: TGTGCCAGCAGCTACCGGCCGGAGACCCAGTACTTC. The J gene is TRBJ2-5, the V gene TRBV28; D unresolved. Germline lookup yields CDR1 MDHEN and CDR2 SYDVKM. Trimming removed 6 bases from V and 5 bases from J, with 10 bases in between. This CDR3 spans 12 amino acids.

This clonotype occurred many times. The CDR3 region is CSVQRYKPLGANQPQHF. Here the CDR3 DNA reads TGCAGTGTGCAAAGATACAAACCCCTGGGGGCCAATCAGCCCCAGCATTTT. The chain uses TRBV20-1 and TRBJ1-5; a possible D gene is TRBD1 (6 bases). With 7 bases removed from V and 3 bases from J, the gap between germline ends came to 25 bases. In germline, CDR1 is DFQATT, CDR2 SNEGSKA (reference sequence). This CDR3 spans 17 amino acids.

The chain recombines TRBV10-2 with TRBJ2-7; TRBD1 aligns across 7 bases. This CDR3 comprises 14 residues. Trimming removed 4 bases from V and 2 bases from J; junction bases left unmatched: 5. The germline gives CDR1 WSHSY, CDR2 SAAADI. The CDR3 DNA is TGCGCCAGCAGTGTTACAGGGGTCCCCTACGAGCAGTACTTC. The encoded protein is CASSVTGVPYEQYF.

This clonotype was detected many times. The CDR3 bases are TGCGCCAGCAGCCATGATAATGAGGGCATCAACGAGCAGTACTTC. Its translation is CASSHDNEGINEQYF. The chain is built from TRBV4-3 and TRBJ2-7; possible D gene TRBD2, 5 bases. Germline V gene sequence: CDR1 LGHNA, CDR2 YSLEER. The length of the CDR3 is 15 residues. Trimming pared 3 bases from V and 5 bases from J, leaving 17 bases between.